The following is a T cell receptor beta chain sequence with its context. Its antigen is currently unknown. The data stem from a study of STAT5B mutations in CD4+ large granular lymphocyte leukemia. Study-wide context: Among healthy controls, a particular HLA allele went with more CDR3 'QG' motifs. Findings of the study overall: Data were not HLA-matched across samples.

V was clipped by 4 bases and J by 0 bases, with 25 bases between them. Germline V gene sequence: CDR1 SGDLS, CDR2 YYNGEE. This CDR3 contains 20 residues. Source study methods: Productive clonotypes were detectable down to 2.59 x 10-5 frequency. TCRdb's copy holds only in-frame clones and misses some; the assay was immunoSEQ multiplex PCR. The DNA gave D and trimming, while V, J and clone size come from that table. The sample lists over 45,000 clones; about three quarters were seen once. This clonotype was obtained from a human donor in good health. The sequencing sample was made of CD4+ T cells from blood buffy coats. This chain uses TRBV9 with TRBJ2-2, with a weak D call TRBD1 (6 bases). The CDR3 DNA is TGTGCCAGCAGCCCTGTAGGGGCAGGGGCTAATACCGCGAACACCGGGGAGCTGTTTTTT. Its translation is CASSPVGAGANTANTGELFF. Full variable domain (missing parts from reference TRBV9 and TRBJ2-2): DSGVTQTPKHLITATGQRVTLRCSPRSGDLSVYWYQQSLDQGLQFLIQYYNGEERAKGNILERFSAQQFPDLHSELNLSSLELGDSALYFCASSPVGAGANTANTGELFFGEGSRLTVL.